This passage covers 5 T cell receptor beta chains from one sample sequenced in a study of cytomegalovirus exposure and HLA in healthy donors (dated by TCRdb to 2017 to 2019). The library was made by the immunoSEQ multiplex PCR assay. For the multiplex PCR, a mixture combining 60 forward primers for TCR Vbeta segments and 13 reverse primers for TCR Jbeta segments was used. TCRdb mirrors the immuneACCESS table, restricted to in-frame sequences. Some clones are absent from its copies; in checked studies, under half trace to an unresolved V gene, and the reason for the others is unknown. The sample data list some 120,000 clones, and approximately 78% of these were observed just once. The ten largest account for about 1% of the sample. The sample consisted of PBMCs. The receptors were sampled from a woman aged 30 to 39 in good health and CMV-seronegative.

The chain combines TRBV5-4 with TRBJ2-5; 7 bases line up with TRBD2. CDR3 length: 13 amino acids. Germline CDR1 and CDR2: SGHNT and YYREEE (reference sequence). The V gene end was trimmed by 0 bases and the J gene end by 14 bases; junction bases not matched to a gene: 10. The CDR3 sequence is CASSLEVEGLTYF. CDR3 nucleotide sequence: TGTGCCAGCAGCTTGGAGGTCGAGGGACTAACTTACTTC.

The genes are TRBV5-5 and TRBJ2-5, with no clear D. The CDR3 has 14 amino acids. Germline V gives CDR1 SGHKS, CDR2 YYEKEE (reference sequence). The V gene lost 0 bases and the J gene lost 1 base, with 7 bases spanning the gap. CDR3 protein: CASSLGAVQETQYF. CDR3 DNA: TGTGCCAGCAGCTTGGGGGCAGTCCAAGAGACCCAGTACTTC. Complete variable domain (other parts from reference TRBV5-5 and TRBJ2-5): DAGVTQSPTHLIKTRGQQVTLRCSPISGHKSVSWYQQVLGQGPQFIFQYYEKEERGRGNFPDRFSARQFPNYSSELNVNALLLGDSALYLCASSLGAVQETQYFGPGTRLLVL.

The gene calls are TRBV29-1 and TRBJ1-4; 7 positions match TRBD1. V trimming: 4 bases; J trimming: 0 bases; junction bases outside the gene matches: 2. The CDR3 spans 14 residues. CDR1 and CDR2 (germline): SQVTM, ANQGSEA. The CDR3 DNA is TGCAGCGTTGCGGGGACAGCAACTAATGAAAAACTGTTTTTT. Translated: CSVAGTATNEKLFF. The full variable domain, rest sourced from reference TRBV29-1 and TRBJ1-4, is SAVISQKPSRDICQRGTSLTIQCQVDSQVTMMFWYRQQPGQSLTLIATANQGSEATYESGFVIDKFPISRPNLTFSTLTVSNMSPEDSSIYLCSVAGTATNEKLFFGSGTQLSVL.

This sequence joins TRBV28 and TRBJ2-3; 14 bases line up with TRBD2. Trimming at V came to 3 bases and at J to 4 bases, leaving 6 bases not matched to a gene. This CDR3 region has 17 residues. The V gene's germline CDR1 is MDHEN and CDR2 SYDVKM. CDR3 amino acids: CASSLGLAGAGPDTQYF. The CDR3 coding sequence is TGTGCCAGCAGTTTGGGACTAGCGGGAGCGGGTCCAGATACGCAGTATTTT. Supplemented by reference TRBV28 and TRBJ2-3, the full variable domain reads DVKVTQSSRYLVKRTGEKVFLECVQDMDHENMFWYRQDPGLGLRLIYFSYDVKMKEKGDIPEGYSVSREKKERFSLILESASTNQTSMYLCASSLGLAGAGPDTQYFGPGTRLTVL.

This clone was observed once. This chain connects TRBV25-1 to TRBJ2-3; 11 nucleotides line up with TRBD2. The CDR3 runs 17 residues. V lost 4 bases and J lost 0; bases outside the gene matches: 6. The germline V gene has CDR1 MGHDK and CDR2 SYGVNS. CDR3 nucleotide sequence: TGTGCCAGCAGTGCGGGACTAGCGGTGACTAGCACAGATACGCAGTATTTT. Translating gives CASSAGLAVTSTDTQYF.